One and the same sample provided the 14 T cell receptor beta chains below, sequenced in a study of T cell clonotyping in hematopoietic cell transplantation. Using immunoSEQ multiplex PCR, the repertoire was profiled, and TCRdb retains in-frame clones only, with some absent. The table records some 30,000 clones, roughly 92% of them present only once. The specimen comprised PBMCs, sampled 100 days after allogeneic stem cell transplant. Receptors were obtained from a female patient aged 45 to 65 who had an allogeneic stem cell transplant from a related donor, so the T cells may come from the graft donor. Some clones in this sample may be carry-over from other donors' samples.

This rearrangement joins TRBV6-5 to TRBJ1-2, with a possible D match to TRBD1 (5 bases). V was cut by 2 bases and J by 3 bases, with 13 bases left in between. The germline V gene has CDR1 MNHEY and CDR2 SVGAGI. This CDR3 comprises 15 residues. CDR3 DNA sequence: TGTGCCAGCAGTTACAATCCCGCAGGGTACTATGGCTACACCTTC. Its protein product is CASSYNPAGYYGYTF.

The chain recombines TRBV7-9 with TRBJ2-4, with no clear D. Germline loops: CDR1 SEHNR, CDR2 FQNEAQ (reference sequence). V was shortened by 1 base and J by 1 base, with 8 bases between the two germline ends. The CDR3 has 15 amino acids. DNA for the CDR3: TGTGCCAGCAGCTTAGGGCACCTGGCCAAAAACATTCAGTACTTC. Translation: CASSLGHLAKNIQYF.

This clone appeared once. V is TRBV7-2 and J is TRBJ2-1, with TRBD1 matching 7 bases. With 1 base clipped from V and 5 bases from J, the junction kept 8 bases outside the gene matches. The CDR3 totals 16 residues. Germline V CDR1 and CDR2: SGHTA, FQGNSA. The CDR3 nucleotides read TGTGCCAGCAGCTTAGGGGCAGGGGGAGTGGACAATGAGCAGTTCTTC. The encoded protein is CASSLGAGGVDNEQFF.

J is TRBJ1-2 and V is TRBV14, with D maybe TRBD1 (6 bases). V was trimmed by 4 bases and J by 6 bases, leaving 15 bases between them. The CDR3 sequence is 14 residues long. Germline values: CDR1 SGHDN, CDR2 FVKESK. Here the CDR3 DNA reads TGTGCCAGCAGCCCCGGTGGGGGCGTGCATGGCTACACCTTC. Translation: CASSPGGGVHGYTF.

V usage is TRBV18 and J usage is TRBJ1-2, with 10 bases that match TRBD1. Germline CDR1 KGHSH, CDR2 LQKENI. Germline trimming cut 2 bases from V and 4 bases from J; bases unmatched to any gene: 4. This CDR3 region has 15 residues. CDR3 bases: TGTGCCAGCTCACCAGAGGGGACAGGGGTCTATGGCTACACCTTC. Amino acid sequence: CASSPEGTGVYGYTF.

Comment on this clone: A read error may produce the germline difference seen at one junction end. The rearrangement joins TRBV7-2 to TRBJ1-1, with D perhaps TRBD1 (5 bases). This CDR3 has 11 amino acids. Germline V lookup: CDR1 SGHTA, CDR2 FQGNSA. The CDR3 DNA follows: TGTGCCAGCAGCTTCATGGGGCCGCTAAGCTTT. Translating it yields CASSFMGPLSF.

The CDR3 DNA reads as TGTGCCAGCAGCTTAGTTTGGGAGAACACTGAAGCTTTCTTT. It specifies CASSLVWENTEAFF. The chain carries TRBV7-2 and TRBJ1-1; unclear D gene. Germline loops: CDR1 SGHTA, CDR2 FQGNSA. There are 14 residues in the CDR3. Trimming cost V 1 base and J 1 base, with 7 bases left between them.

This chain joins TRBV10-3 and TRBJ1-1, with D unresolved. V shed 5 bases and J shed 0 bases, with 4 bases lying between them. Germline CDR1 is ENHRY and CDR2 is SYGVKD. There are 12 residues in the CDR3. For the CDR3, the DNA is TGTGCCATCAGTCCAGTGAACACTGAAGCTTTCTTT. Encoded protein: CAISPVNTEAFF.

The chain combines TRBV29-1 with TRBJ2-3; D is perhaps TRBD1 or TRBD2 (5 bases each). This CDR3 is 15 amino acids long. Germline V lookup: CDR1 SQVTM, CDR2 ANQGSEA. Trimming took off 8 bases at V and 5 bases at J, with 23 bases between the two ends. CDR3 nucleotide sequence: TGCAGCCTCTGGGCTAGTGGGGGATATGGAGATACGCAGTATTTT. The encoded protein is CSLWASGGYGDTQYF.

CDR3 loop: CASSPGDRGDQPQHF. The CDR3 region has the DNA TGCGCCAGCAGCCCTGGGGACAGGGGTGATCAGCCCCAGCATTTT. The genes are TRBV5-1 and TRBJ1-5, with 10 bases lining up with TRBD1. The CDR3 has 15 residues. From germline, CDR1 is SGHRS and CDR2 YFSETQ. J gave up 5 bases and V 4 bases, and 6 bases lay outside the gene matches.

The V and J genes are TRBV5-1 and TRBJ1-5, with TRBD1 as a possible D gene (6 bases). CDR1 and CDR2 from the germline V gene are SGHRS and YFSETQ. V was pared by 4 bases and J by 0 bases, with 17 bases between. CDR3 length: 17 residues. The CDR3: CASSTGAGSYSNQPQHF. In nucleotides, the CDR3 is TGCGCCAGCAGCACGGGGGCCGGGAGCTATAGCAATCAGCCCCAGCATTTT.

CDR3 residues: CASSFTRGQHGYTF. The CDR3 DNA is TGTGCCAGCAGTTTCACCAGGGGGCAGCATGGCTACACCTTC. The V call is TRBV27, the J call TRBJ1-2, with TRBD1 identical over 8 bases. The V segment lost 3 bases and the J segment 6 bases; nucleotides outside the gene matches: 6. The CDR3 covers 14 residues. CDR1 is MNHEY, CDR2 SMNVEV, per germline (reference sequence).

The chain carries TRBV6-5 and TRBJ2-3; 10 bases map to TRBD2. This CDR3 comprises 15 residues. Germline lookup yields CDR1 MNHEY and CDR2 SVGAGI. V shed 5 bases and J 5 bases; nucleotides not matched to a gene: 7. In nucleotides, the CDR3 is TGTGCCAGCAGTCGTAGCGGGGGGAACCGAGATACGCAGTATTTT. Translating it yields CASSRSGGNRDTQYF.

This clone came up once. The chain uses TRBV7-2 and TRBJ2-5, with 12 nucleotides matching TRBD2. Looked up from germline, CDR1 is SGHTA and CDR2 is FQGNSA. The J segment lost 5 bases and the V segment lost 8 bases, leaving 6 bases of the junction unmatched. This CDR3 region has 14 residues. CDR3 sequence reads: CASCLAGGRETQYF. In DNA, the CDR3 is TGTGCCAGCTGTCTAGCGGGGGGGCGGGAGACCCAGTACTTC. Together with reference TRBV7-2 and TRBJ2-5, the CDR3 gives the full variable domain: GAGVSQSPSNKVTEKGKDVELRCDPISGHTALYWYRQSLGQGLEFLIYFQGNSAPDKSGLPSDRFSAERTGGSVSTLTIQRTQQEDSAVYLCASCLAGGRETQYFGPGTRLLVL.